The entry below gives a single T cell receptor (beta chain) sequence along with its context. This specimen comes from a study of cytomegalovirus exposure and HLA in healthy donors. The PCR used 60 Vbeta and 13 Jbeta primers. Profiled with immunoSEQ multiplex PCR; TCRdb holds only in-frame clones, not every one. The table lists nearly 110,000 clones, about two thirds of them singletons. Germline assignment: CDR1 SEHNR and CDR2 FQNEAQ (reference sequence). After removal of 1 base from V and 7 bases from J, the junction contained 3 bases not matched to a gene. The CDR3 length is 13 residues. Material for sequencing was PBMCs. The origin of this receptor is a boy younger than 18 in good health and CMV-seronegative. V gene TRBV7-9 combines with J gene TRBJ1-1, with 7 bases identical to TRBD1. The CDR3 sequence is CASSLVGQYEAFF. Here the CDR3 DNA reads TGTGCCAGCAGCTTAGTGGGACAGTATGAAGCTTTCTTT.